The T cell receptor beta chain under discussion was sequenced for a study of OX40 agonist ivuxolimab in advanced cancers. Study-level background: Eligibility rules accepted prior anti-PD-1, anti-PD-L1 or anti-CTLA-4 therapy, and roughly 42% had some. Study outcomes and limitations: CD4+ and CD8+ blood T cells expanded clonally by week 6 at 0.1 to 3.0 mg/kg. In the 0.1-3.0 mg/kg groups, partial responders showed among the lowest expansion.

In regard to this clone: Antigen: not known.

CDR1 MNHNY and CDR2 SVGAGI come from the germline V gene (reference sequence). V lost 4 bases, J lost 2 bases, and 12 bases lay in between. This CDR3 has 14 amino acids. Clones were sequenced by immunoSEQ multiplex PCR, and TCRdb holds only the in-frame ones, with some missing. The sample contains roughly 49,000 clones, around 84% of which appear only once. The TCR originated in an adult with an advanced solid tumor such as melanoma, head and neck, liver or kidney cancer. The sequencing here drew on CD4+ or CD8+ T cells sorted from blood, taken in a trial of the OX40 agonist ivuxolimab. The chain joins TRBV6-6 to TRBJ2-7, with D perhaps matching TRBD2 (6 bases). The CDR3 here is CASSFYGRPYEQYF. The CDR3 region has the DNA TGTGCCAGCAGTTTTTACGGGAGACCCTACGAGCAGTACTTC.